This TCR beta chain was identified during a study of cytomegalovirus exposure and HLA in healthy donors. Across the study: HLA-typed donors contributed some 83 million unique TCRs, which were held in an early data release.

The study, taken as a whole, reports: A classifier reportedly called cytomegalovirus status with high sensitivity and specificity.

Amplification used 60 Vbeta primers and 13 Jbeta primers. Only in-frame clones appear in the TCRdb table, and some are missing; sequencing was by immunoSEQ multiplex PCR. The sample has about 160,000 clones; just over 70% are singletons. CDR1 LGHNA and CDR2 YNFKEQ come from the germline V gene. The length of the CDR3 is 14 residues. V lost 3 bases and J 7 bases, leaving 15 bases between the germline ends. In its sample, this clone was seen once. Its antigen remains unidentified. Sequencing input: PBMCs. The V gene is TRBV4-2, the J gene TRBJ1-2; D is unclear. The TCR originated in a man aged 18 to 29 in good health and CMV-seropositive. CDR3 sequence: CASSQRGVWAGYTF. CDR3 nucleotide sequence: TGTGCCAGCAGCCAGCGCGGGGTCTGGGCTGGCTACACCTTC.